These T cell receptor beta chains were read from a single sample in a study of glioma-infiltrating T cells. TCRdb re-called the multiplex PCR reads with MiXCR, one entry per CDR3 protein. The sample shows approximately 190,000 distinct CDR3 sequences, roughly 32% of them seen only once. Sequences were obtained from glioma tissue, nonneoplastic brain tissue, or PBMCs (not recorded which). The receptor set was obtained from a human donor with low-grade glioma or glioblastoma, undergoing nonglioma brain surgery, or in good health (not recorded which). Both conserved end residues are part of each CDR3. A D gene is named only where the DNA matches it firmly. Clone size is not always given. Where it is, it says once, few, many or a class for expanded clones.

v_gene	abundance	d_gene	j_gene	CDR3nt	CDR3aa
TRBV27	many	TRBD2	TRBJ2-7	TGTGCCAGCACGGCGGGAGACGCCTACGAGCAGTACTTC	CASTAGDAYEQYF
TRBV6-1	-	TRBD2	TRBJ2-7	TGTGCCAGCAGTCCAAGGACTAGCGGCTTATACGAGCAGTACTTC	CASSPRTSGLYEQYF
TRBV4-3	many	TRBD1	TRBJ2-1	TGCGCCAGCAGCCGAGCCGGGACAGGGAACAATGAGCAGTTCTTC	CASSRAGTGNNEQFF
TRBV7-3	many	-	TRBJ2-3	TGTGCCAGCAGCTTAACTTATTCCGGGGGAGATACGCAGTATTTT	CASSLTYSGGDTQYF
TRBV2	many	TRBD1	TRBJ2-4	TGTGCCAGCAGTGACGGGACAGGCAAAAACATTCAGTACTTC	CASSDGTGKNIQYF
TRBV2	many	-	TRBJ1-5	TGTGCCAGCAGTGCTAGTCAGAGCAATCAGCCCCAGCATTTT	CASSASQSNQPQHF
TRBV18	-	TRBD2	TRBJ2-5	TGTGCCAGCTCACCCCCCGGGACTAGACCCTTGGAGGACCAAGAGACCCAGTACTTC	CASSPPGTRPLEDQETQYF
TRBV3-1	few	-	TRBJ2-3	TGTGCCAGCAGCCAAGATGGGGCCCACACAGATACGCGGTATTTT	CASSQDGAHTDTRYF
TRBV7-9	many	TRBD2	TRBJ2-7	TGTGCCAGCAGCTTAGGTGCGGGAGGGGGCCACGAGCAGTACTTC	CASSLGAGGGHEQYF
TRBV4-1	many	-	TRBJ1-5	TGCGCCAGCAGCCAAGATAACGGCGGTAGTCAGCCCCAGCATTTT	CASSQDNGGSQPQHF
TRBV4-2	-	TRBD1	TRBJ2-7	TGTGCAAGCAGCCGGGACAGGGAAGAAGACGAGCAGTACTTC	CASSRDREEDEQYF
TRBV6-1	many	-	TRBJ2-5	TGTGCCAGCAGTTACGGTAGAACCCGAGAGACCCAGTACTTC	CASSYGRTRETQYF
TRBV12-3/TRBV12-4	many	-	TRBJ1-1	TGTGCCAGCAGTTTGAGGACTGAAGCTTTCTTT	CASSLRTEAFF
TRBV10-3	-	TRBD1	TRBJ2-3	TGTACCATCAGGGAAACAGGGGGCACAGATACGCAGTATTTT	CTIRETGGTDTQYF
TRBV3-1	-	-	TRBJ2-7	TGTGCCAGCAGTTACCTCGACGGAGAAAAGTACTTC	CASSYLDGEKYF
TRBV11-2	-	TRBD1	TRBJ2-7	TGTGCCAGCAGTGCAGGGGGCTTGAGCTCCTACGAGCAGTACTTC	CASSAGGLSSYEQYF